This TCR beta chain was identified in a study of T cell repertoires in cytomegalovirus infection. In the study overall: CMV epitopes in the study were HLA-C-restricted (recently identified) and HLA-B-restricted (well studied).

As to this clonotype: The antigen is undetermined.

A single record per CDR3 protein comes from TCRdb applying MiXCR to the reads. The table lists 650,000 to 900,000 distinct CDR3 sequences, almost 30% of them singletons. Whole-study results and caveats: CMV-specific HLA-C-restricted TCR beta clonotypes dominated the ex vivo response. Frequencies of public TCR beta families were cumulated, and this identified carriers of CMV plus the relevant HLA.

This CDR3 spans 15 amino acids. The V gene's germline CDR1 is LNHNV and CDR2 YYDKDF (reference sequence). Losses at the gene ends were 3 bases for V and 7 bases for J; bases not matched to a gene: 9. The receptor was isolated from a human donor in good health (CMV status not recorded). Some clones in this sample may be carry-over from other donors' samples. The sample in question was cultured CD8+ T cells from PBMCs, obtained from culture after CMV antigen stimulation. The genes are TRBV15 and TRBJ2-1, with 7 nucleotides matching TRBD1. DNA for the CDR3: TGTGCCACCAGCAGCCGACAGGGATCTGGGAATGAGCAGTTCTTC. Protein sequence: CATSSRQGSGNEQFF.